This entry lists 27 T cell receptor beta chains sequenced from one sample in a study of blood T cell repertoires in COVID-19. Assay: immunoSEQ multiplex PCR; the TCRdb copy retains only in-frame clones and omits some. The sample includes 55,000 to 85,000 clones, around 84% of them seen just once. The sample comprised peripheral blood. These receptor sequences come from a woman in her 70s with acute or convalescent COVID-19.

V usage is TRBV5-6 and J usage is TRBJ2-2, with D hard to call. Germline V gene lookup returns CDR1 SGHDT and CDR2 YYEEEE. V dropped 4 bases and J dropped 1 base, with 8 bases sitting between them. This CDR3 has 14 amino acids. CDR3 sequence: CASSLLGNTGELFF. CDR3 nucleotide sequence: TGTGCCAGCAGCCTCCTCGGGAACACCGGGGAGCTGTTTTTT.

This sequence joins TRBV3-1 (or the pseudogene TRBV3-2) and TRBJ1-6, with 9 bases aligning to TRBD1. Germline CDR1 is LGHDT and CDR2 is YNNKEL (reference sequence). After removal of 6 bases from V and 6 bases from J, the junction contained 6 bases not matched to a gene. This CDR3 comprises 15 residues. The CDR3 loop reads CASRETGGPNSPLHF. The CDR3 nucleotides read TGTGCCAGCAGGGAAACAGGGGGCCCTAATTCACCCCTCCACTTT.

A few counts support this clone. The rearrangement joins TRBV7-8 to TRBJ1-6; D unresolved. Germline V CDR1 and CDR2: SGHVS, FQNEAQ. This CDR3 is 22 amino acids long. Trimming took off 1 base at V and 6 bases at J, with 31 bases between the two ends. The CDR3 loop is CASSLEGSYYPGPRGRNSPLHF. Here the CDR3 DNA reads TGTGCCAGCAGCTTAGAAGGAAGTTATTATCCCGGGCCCCGAGGGCGTAATTCACCCCTCCACTTT.

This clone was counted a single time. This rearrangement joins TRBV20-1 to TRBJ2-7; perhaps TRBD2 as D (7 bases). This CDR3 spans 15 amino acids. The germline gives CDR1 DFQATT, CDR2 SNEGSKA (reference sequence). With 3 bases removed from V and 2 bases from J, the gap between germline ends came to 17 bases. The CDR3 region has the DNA TGCAGTGCTAGTCGAGGGCGGGGGCCGCCCTACGAGCAGTACTTC. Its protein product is CSASRGRGPPYEQYF.

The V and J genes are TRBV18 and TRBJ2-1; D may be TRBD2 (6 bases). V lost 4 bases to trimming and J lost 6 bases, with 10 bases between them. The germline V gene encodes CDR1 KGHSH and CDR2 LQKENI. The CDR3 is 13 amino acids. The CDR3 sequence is CASSLPGGNEQFF. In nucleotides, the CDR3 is TGTGCCAGCTCACTCCCCGGGGGCAATGAGCAGTTCTTC.

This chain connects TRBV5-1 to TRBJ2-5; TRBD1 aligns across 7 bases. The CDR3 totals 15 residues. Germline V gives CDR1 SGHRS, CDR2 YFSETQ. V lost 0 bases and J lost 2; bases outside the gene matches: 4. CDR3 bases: TGCGCCAGCAGCTTGGACGGACAGGCTCAAGAGACCCAGTACTTC. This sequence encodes CASSLDGQAQETQYF.

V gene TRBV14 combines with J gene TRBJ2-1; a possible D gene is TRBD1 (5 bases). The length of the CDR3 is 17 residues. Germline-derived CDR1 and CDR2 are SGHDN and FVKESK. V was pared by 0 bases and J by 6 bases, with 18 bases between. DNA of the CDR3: TGTGCCAGCAGCCAAGATAGGTCAGGGTTTCGCCGCAATGAGCAGTTCTTC. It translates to CASSQDRSGFRRNEQFF.

CDR3: CASIPMQQGDQPQHF. CDR3 in DNA: TGTGCCAGCATCCCCATGCAACAGGGCGATCAGCCCCAGCATTTT. The J gene is TRBJ1-5, the V gene TRBV6-5; weak D call: TRBD1 (6 bases). The germline V and J ends were trimmed by 7 bases and 5 bases, with 18 bases remaining between them. Germline CDR1 is MNHEY and CDR2 is SVGAGI. The CDR3 contains 15 residues.

The chain's CDR3 is CASSPRPTGELFF. CDR3 DNA: TGTGCCAGCAGCCCCAGGCCCACCGGGGAGCTGTTTTTT. The gene calls are TRBV9 and TRBJ2-2; D gene ambiguous. The CDR3 has 13 residues. Trimming took off 4 bases at V and 4 bases at J, with 8 bases between the two ends. CDR1 is SGDLS, CDR2 YYNGEE, per germline.

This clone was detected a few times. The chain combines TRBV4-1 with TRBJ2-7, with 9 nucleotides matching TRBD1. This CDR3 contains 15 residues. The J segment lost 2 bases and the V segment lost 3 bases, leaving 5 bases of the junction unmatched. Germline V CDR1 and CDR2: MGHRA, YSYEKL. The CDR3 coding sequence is TGCGCCAGCAGCCATCCGGGACAGGGAACCTACGAGCAGTACTTC. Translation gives CASSHPGQGTYEQYF.

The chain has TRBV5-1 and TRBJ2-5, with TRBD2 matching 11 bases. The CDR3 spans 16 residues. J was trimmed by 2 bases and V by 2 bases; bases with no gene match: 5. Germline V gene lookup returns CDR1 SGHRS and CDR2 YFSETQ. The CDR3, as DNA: TGCGCCAGCAGCTTACGACTAGCGGGGAGGCAAGAGACCCAGTACTTC. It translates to CASSLRLAGRQETQYF.

CDR3 residues: CASSTGTSGRPYYNEQFF. As DNA, the CDR3 is TGTGCCAGTAGTACGGGGACTAGCGGGAGGCCCTACTACAATGAGCAGTTCTTC. The chain couples TRBV19 to TRBJ2-1; the match to TRBD2 covers 15 bases. The CDR3 sequence is 18 residues long. Germline V gene sequence: CDR1 LNHDA, CDR2 SQIVND (reference sequence). The V gene end was trimmed by 4 bases and the J gene end by 3 bases; junction bases not matched to a gene: 7. The full variable domain, its missing parts supplied by reference TRBV19 and TRBJ2-1, is DGGITQSPKYLFRKEGQNVTLSCEQNLNHDAMYWYRQDPGQGLRLIYYSQIVNDFQKGDIAEGYSVSREKKESFPLTVTSAQKNPTAFYLCASSTGTSGRPYYNEQFFGPGTRLTVL.

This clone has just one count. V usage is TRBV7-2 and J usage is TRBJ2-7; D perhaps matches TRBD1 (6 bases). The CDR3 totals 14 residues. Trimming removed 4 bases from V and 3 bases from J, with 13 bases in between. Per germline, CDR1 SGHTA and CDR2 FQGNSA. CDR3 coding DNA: TGTGCCAGCAGCTCGACAGGAATCGTCTACGAGCAGTACTTC. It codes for CASSSTGIVYEQYF.

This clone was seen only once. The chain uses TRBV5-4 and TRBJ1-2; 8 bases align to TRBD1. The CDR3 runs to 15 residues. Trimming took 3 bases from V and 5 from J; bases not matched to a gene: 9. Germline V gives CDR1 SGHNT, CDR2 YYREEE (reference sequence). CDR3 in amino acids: CASSSGGQARYGYTF. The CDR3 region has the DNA TGTGCCAGCAGCTCCGGGGGACAGGCAAGGTATGGCTACACCTTC.

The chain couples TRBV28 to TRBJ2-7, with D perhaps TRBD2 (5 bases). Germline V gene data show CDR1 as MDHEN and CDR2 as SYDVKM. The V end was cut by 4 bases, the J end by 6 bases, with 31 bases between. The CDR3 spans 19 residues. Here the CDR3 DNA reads TGTGCCAGCAGTTCGATCCGGGTCTATTTCGAGGTTAGACGGGGCGAGCAGTACTTC. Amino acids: CASSSIRVYFEVRRGEQYF.

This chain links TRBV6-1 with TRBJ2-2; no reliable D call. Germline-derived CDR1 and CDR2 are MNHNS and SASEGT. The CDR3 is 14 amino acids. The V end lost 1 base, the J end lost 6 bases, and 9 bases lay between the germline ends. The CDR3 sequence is CASSEGLAPGELFF. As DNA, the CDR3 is TGTGCCAGCAGTGAAGGACTGGCTCCCGGGGAGCTGTTTTTT.

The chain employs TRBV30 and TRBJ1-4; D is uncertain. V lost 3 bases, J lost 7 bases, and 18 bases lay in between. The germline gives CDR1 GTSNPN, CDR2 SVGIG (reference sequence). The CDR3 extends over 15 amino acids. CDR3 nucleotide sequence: TGTGCCTGGAGCCGAGCTGAATCTTATTTTGAAAAACTGTTTTTT. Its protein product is CAWSRAESYFEKLFF.

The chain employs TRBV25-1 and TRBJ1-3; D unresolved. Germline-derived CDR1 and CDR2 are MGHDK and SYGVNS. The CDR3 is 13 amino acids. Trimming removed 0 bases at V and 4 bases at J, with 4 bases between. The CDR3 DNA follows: TGTGCCAGCAGTGAATACGGGGGAAACACCATATATTTT. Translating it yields CASSEYGGNTIYF.

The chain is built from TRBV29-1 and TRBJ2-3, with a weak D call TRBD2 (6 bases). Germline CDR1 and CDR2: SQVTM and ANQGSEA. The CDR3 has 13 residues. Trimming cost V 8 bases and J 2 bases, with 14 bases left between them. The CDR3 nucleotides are TGCAGCCCCTCGCGGGACTTCACAGATACGCAGTATTTT. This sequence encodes CSPSRDFTDTQYF.

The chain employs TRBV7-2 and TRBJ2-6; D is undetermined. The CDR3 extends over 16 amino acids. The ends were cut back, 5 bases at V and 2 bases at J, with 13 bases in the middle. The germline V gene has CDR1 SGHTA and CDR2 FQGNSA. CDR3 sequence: CASSPAARPGANVLTF. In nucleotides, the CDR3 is TGTGCCAGCAGCCCTGCGGCCCGCCCTGGGGCCAACGTCCTGACTTTC.

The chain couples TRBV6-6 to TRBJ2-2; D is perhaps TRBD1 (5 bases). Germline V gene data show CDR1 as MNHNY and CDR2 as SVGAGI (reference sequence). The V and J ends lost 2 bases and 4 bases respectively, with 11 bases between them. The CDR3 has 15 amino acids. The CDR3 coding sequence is TGTGCCAGCAGTTACCCAGGGTCGTTCACCGGGGAGCTGTTTTTT. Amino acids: CASSYPGSFTGELFF.

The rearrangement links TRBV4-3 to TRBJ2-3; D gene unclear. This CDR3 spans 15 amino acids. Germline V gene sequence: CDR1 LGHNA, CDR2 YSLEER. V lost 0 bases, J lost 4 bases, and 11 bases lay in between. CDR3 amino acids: CASSQDPLGSDTQYF. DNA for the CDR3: TGCGCCAGCAGCCAAGATCCCCTCGGTTCAGATACGCAGTATTTT.

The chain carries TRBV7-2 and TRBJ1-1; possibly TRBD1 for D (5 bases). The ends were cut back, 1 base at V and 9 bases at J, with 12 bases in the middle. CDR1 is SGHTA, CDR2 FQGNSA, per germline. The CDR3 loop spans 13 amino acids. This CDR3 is CASSLVGREKAFF. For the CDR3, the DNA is TGTGCCAGCAGCTTAGTGGGGCGGGAGAAAGCTTTCTTT.

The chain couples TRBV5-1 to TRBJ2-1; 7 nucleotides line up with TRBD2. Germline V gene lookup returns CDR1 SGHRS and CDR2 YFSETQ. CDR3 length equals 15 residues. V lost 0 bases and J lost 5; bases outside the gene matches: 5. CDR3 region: CASSLVAGEHNEQFF. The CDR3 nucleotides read TGCGCCAGCAGCTTGGTGGCGGGAGAGCACAATGAGCAGTTCTTC. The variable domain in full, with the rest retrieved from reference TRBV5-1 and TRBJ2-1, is KAGVTQTPRYLIKTRGQQVTLSCSPISGHRSVSWYQQTPGQGLQFLFEYFSETQRNKGNFPGRFSGRQFSNSRSEMNVSTLELGDSALYLCASSLVAGEHNEQFFGPGTRLTVL.

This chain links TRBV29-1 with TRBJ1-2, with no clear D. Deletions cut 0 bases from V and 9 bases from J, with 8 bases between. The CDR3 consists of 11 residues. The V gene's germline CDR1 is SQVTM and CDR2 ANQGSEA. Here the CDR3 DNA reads TGCAGCGTTGAAGACGGCGGTCGCTACACCTTC. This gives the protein CSVEDGGRYTF. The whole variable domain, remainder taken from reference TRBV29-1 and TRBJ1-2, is SAVISQKPSRDICQRGTSLTIQCQVDSQVTMMFWYRQQPGQSLTLIATANQGSEATYESGFVIDKFPISRPNLTFSTLTVSNMSPEDSSIYLCSVEDGGRYTFGSGTRLTVV.

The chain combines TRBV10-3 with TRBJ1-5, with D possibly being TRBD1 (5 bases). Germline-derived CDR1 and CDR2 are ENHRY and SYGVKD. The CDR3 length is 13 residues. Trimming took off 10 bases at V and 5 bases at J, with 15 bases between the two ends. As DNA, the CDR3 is TGTGCCACCCAAGTGGGGGGGGATCAGCCCCAGCATTTT. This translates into CATQVGGDQPQHF.

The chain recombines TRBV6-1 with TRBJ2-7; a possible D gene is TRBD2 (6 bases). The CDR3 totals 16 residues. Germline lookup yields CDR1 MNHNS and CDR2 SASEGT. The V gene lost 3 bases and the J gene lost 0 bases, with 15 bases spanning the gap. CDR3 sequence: CASSDVPQRASYEQYF. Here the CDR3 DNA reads TGTGCCAGCAGTGACGTCCCCCAGCGGGCCTCCTACGAGCAGTACTTC.